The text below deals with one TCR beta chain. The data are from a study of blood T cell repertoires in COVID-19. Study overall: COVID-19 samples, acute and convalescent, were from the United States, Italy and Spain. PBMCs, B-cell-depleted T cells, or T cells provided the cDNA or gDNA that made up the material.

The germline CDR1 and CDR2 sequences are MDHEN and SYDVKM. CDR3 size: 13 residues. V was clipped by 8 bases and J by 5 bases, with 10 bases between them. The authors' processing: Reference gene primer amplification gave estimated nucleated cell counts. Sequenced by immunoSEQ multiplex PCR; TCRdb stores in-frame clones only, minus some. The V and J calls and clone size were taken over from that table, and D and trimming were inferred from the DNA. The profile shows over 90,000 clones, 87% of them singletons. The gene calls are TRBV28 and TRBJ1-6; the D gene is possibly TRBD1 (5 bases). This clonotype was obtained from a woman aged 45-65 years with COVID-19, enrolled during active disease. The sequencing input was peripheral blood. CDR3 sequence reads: CASGAGNNSPLHF. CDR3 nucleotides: TGTGCCAGCGGTGCAGGGAATAATTCACCCCTCCACTTT.